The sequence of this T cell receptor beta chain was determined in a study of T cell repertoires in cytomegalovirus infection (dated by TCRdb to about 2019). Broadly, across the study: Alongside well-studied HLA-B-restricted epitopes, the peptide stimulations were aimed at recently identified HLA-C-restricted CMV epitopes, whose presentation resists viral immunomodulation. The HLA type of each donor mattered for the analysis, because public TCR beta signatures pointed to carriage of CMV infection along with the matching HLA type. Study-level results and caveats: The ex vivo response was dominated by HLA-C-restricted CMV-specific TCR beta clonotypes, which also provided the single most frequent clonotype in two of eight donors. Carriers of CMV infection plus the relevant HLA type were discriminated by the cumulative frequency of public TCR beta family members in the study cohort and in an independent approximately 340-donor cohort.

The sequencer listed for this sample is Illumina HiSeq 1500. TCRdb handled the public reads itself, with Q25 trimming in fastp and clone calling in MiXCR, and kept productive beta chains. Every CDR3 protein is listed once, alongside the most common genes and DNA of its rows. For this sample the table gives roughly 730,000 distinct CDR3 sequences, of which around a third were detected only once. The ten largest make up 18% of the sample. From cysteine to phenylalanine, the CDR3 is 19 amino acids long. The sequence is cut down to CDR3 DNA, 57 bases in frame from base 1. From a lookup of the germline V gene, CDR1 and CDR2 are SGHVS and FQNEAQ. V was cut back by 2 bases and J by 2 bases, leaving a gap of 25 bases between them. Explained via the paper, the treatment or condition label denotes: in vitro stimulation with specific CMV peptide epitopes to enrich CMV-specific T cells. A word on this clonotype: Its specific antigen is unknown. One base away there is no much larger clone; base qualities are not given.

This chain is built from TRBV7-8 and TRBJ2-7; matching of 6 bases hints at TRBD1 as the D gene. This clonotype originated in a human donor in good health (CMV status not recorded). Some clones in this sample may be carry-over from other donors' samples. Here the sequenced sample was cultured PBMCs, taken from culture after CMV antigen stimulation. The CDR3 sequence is CASSLHRPPINRVAYEQYF. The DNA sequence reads TGTGCCAGCAGCTTACACCGGCCCCCTATAAACAGGGTCGCCTACGAGCAGTACTTC. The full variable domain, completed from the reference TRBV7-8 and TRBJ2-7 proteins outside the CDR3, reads GAGVSQSPRYKVAKRGQDVALRCDPISGHVSLFWYQQALGQGPEFLTYFQNEAQLDKSGLPSDRFFAERPEGSVSTLKIQRTQQEDSAVYLCASSLHRPPINRVAYEQYFGPGTRLTVT.